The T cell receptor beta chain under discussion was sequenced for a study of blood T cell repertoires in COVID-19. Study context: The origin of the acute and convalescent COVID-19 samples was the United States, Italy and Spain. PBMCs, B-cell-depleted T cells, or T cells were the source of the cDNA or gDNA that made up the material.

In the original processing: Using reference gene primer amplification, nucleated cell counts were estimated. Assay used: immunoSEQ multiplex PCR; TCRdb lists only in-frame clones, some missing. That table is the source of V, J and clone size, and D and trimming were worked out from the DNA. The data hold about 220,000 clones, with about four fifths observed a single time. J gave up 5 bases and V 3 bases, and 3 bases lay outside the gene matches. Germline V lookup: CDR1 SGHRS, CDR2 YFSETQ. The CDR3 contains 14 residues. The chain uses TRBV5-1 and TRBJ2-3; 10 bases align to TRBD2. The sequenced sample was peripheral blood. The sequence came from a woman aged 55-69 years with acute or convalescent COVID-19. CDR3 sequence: CASSSAGGRDTQYF. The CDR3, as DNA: TGCGCCAGCAGCTCAGCGGGGGGGCGAGATACGCAGTATTTT.